A single sample gave rise to the 17 T cell receptor beta chains below, sequenced in a study of T cells after yellow fever vaccination. From the 5' RACE reads, TCRdb called clonotypes with MiXCR, one entry per CDR3 protein. This sample carries hundreds of thousands of distinct CDR3 sequences, roughly an eighth of them seen once, and the ten largest clones take 2.5% to 4%. Source: CD4+ T cells sorted from PBMCs, taken 15 days after the yellow fever booster vaccination. All receptors come from a man aged 18 to 35 who received the YFV17D yellow fever vaccine.

The chain recombines TRBV9 with TRBJ2-5; 7 nucleotides agree with TRBD1. The CDR3 covers 14 residues. The V gene's germline CDR1 is SGDLS and CDR2 YYNGEE. Trimming removed 3 bases from V and 4 bases from J; junction bases left unmatched: 6. CDR3 DNA: TGTGCCAGCAGCGGACAGGGCCCCCCAGAGACCCAGTACTTC. It codes for CASSGQGPPETQYF.

This clonotype was counted between two and nine times. This rearrangement joins TRBV10-3 to TRBJ1-5; 7 nucleotides align to TRBD1. This CDR3 spans 13 amino acids. Trimming took 7 bases from V and 8 from J; bases not matched to a gene: 8. Germline V gene sequence: CDR1 ENHRY, CDR2 SYGVKD. CDR3 region: CAINRGLDEPQHF. The CDR3 bases are TGTGCCATCAATAGGGGGCTGGATGAGCCCCAGCATTTT.

The DNA for the CDR3 is TGTGCCAGCTCCCTCTATACCACGACTAGCAGTTACAATGAGCAGTTCTTC. Translation gives CASSLYTTTSSYNEQFF. The chain carries TRBV18 and TRBJ2-1, with 7 bases lining up with TRBD2. V shed 6 bases and J 4 bases; nucleotides not matched to a gene: 15. Germline CDR1 reads KGHSH; CDR2 reads LQKENI. CDR3 size: 17 residues.

This clonotype was seen many times. This chain connects TRBV11-2 to TRBJ2-7, with 10 bases aligning to TRBD1. In germline, CDR1 is SGHAT, CDR2 FQNNGV. V gave up 1 base and J gave up 4 bases; unmatched junction bases: 4. The CDR3 consists of 15 residues. The CDR3 protein is CASSLGTGGLYEQYF. The CDR3 DNA follows: TGTGCCAGCAGCTTAGGGACAGGGGGACTATACGAGCAGTACTTC.

A note on this clonotype: The junction departs from the called germline gene at one end, perhaps through a read error. The chain combines TRBV12-3 or TRBV12-4 with TRBJ1-2; D is unclear. The CDR3 consists of 12 residues. CDR3 sequence: CDSSYEDYGYTF. The CDR3 DNA reads as TGTGACAGCAGTTATGAGGACTATGGCTACACCTTC.

Only a few counts were recorded for this clonotype. For the CDR3, the DNA is TGTGCCAGCAGCTTATCCCCACCGGGATACGAGCAGTACTTC. The encoded protein is CASSLSPPGYEQYF. The V call is TRBV11-2, the J call TRBJ2-7; D perhaps matches TRBD2 (5 bases). V lost 2 bases and J lost 4, with 12 bases in between. Germline V gene data show CDR1 as SGHAT and CDR2 as FQNNGV. This CDR3 is 14 amino acids long.

The sample holds many counts of this clonotype. The J gene is TRBJ1-6, the V gene TRBV5-1; D unresolved. CDR3 length: 14 amino acids. Germline V gives CDR1 SGHRS, CDR2 YFSETQ. The ends were cut back, 0 bases at V and 7 bases at J, with 8 bases in the middle. CDR3 sequence reads: CASSLDGGNSPLHF. The CDR3, as DNA: TGCGCCAGCAGCTTGGACGGAGGGAATTCACCCCTCCACTTT.

In this sample, this clonotype turned up a few times. The V and J genes are TRBV7-9 and TRBJ1-2; D may be TRBD1 (5 bases). Germline CDR1 and CDR2: SEHNR and FQNEAQ (reference sequence). Trimming cost V 0 bases and J 7 bases, with 9 bases left between them. The CDR3 runs 13 residues. The CDR3 reads CASSLARAGGYTF. The CDR3 bases are TGTGCCAGCAGCTTAGCCAGGGCCGGTGGCTACACCTTC.

This chain connects TRBV7-2 to TRBJ1-2; TRBD1 agrees at 10 bases. This CDR3 has 15 residues. Trimming took 5 bases from V and 9 from J; bases not matched to a gene: 12. CDR1 is SGHTA and CDR2 is FQGNSA in the germline V gene. DNA for the CDR3: TGTGCCAGCAGCAGAGGCCTGACAGGGGGCTTTAGCTACACCTTC. It encodes CASSRGLTGGFSYTF.

This clonotype came up a few times. The chain couples TRBV6-2 or TRBV6-3 to TRBJ2-5; the match to TRBD2 covers 8 bases. The CDR3 spans 13 residues. From germline, CDR1 is MNHEY and CDR2 SVGEGT. The V and J ends lost 6 bases and 7 bases, in that order; junction bases with no gene match: 7. The CDR3 sequence is CASSGGLARTQYF. CDR3 bases: TGTGCCAGCAGCGGAGGACTAGCCCGGACCCAGTACTTC.

This clonotype was seen a handful of times. The rearrangement uses TRBV10-2 and TRBJ2-2; weak D call: TRBD1 (6 bases). The V gene's germline CDR1 is WSHSY and CDR2 SAAADI. V was cut by 9 bases and J by 1 base, with 12 bases left in between. This CDR3 is 14 amino acids long. CDR3 sequence: CASRGGQNTGELFF. The CDR3 DNA reads TGCGCCAGTCGAGGGGGACAGAACACCGGGGAGCTGTTTTTT.

This clonotype occurred a few times. The rearrangement uses TRBV20-1 and TRBJ2-1; 8 bases fit TRBD1. Germline V gene lookup returns CDR1 DFQATT and CDR2 SNEGSKA (reference sequence). The CDR3 totals 15 residues. V lost 3 bases and J lost 7; bases outside the gene matches: 11. The CDR3 here is CSARDRALLRNEQFF. The CDR3 nucleotides are TGCAGTGCTAGGGACAGGGCCCTACTTAGGAATGAGCAGTTCTTC.

This clonotype was detected only a few times. The gene calls are TRBV9 and TRBJ2-1; 7 nucleotides match TRBD2. Germline lookup yields CDR1 SGDLS and CDR2 YYNGEE. V shed 3 bases, J shed 2 bases, and the junction held 5 bases outside the gene matches. CDR3 length: 15 amino acids. The CDR3 DNA sequence: TGTGCCAGCAGCGAGGGAGGGTGGGCCTACAATGAGCAGTTCTTC. It translates to CASSEGGWAYNEQFF.

This clonotype was picked up a small number of times. V gene TRBV9 combines with J gene TRBJ2-3; D is unresolved. V dropped 3 bases and J dropped 7 bases, with 9 bases sitting between them. The germline V gene has CDR1 SGDLS and CDR2 YYNGEE. The CDR3 runs 12 residues. The CDR3 here is CASSGDHYTQYF. The DNA for the CDR3 is TGTGCCAGCAGCGGCGATCACTATACGCAGTATTTT.

CDR3 sequence reads: CASKQPPLTGTTLSDEQFF. The DNA for the CDR3 is TGTGCCAGCAAGCAGCCTCCATTGACCGGGACTACCCTCAGTGATGAGCAGTTCTTC. V gene TRBV2 combines with J gene TRBJ2-1; 7 nucleotides match TRBD2. Per germline, CDR1 SNHLY and CDR2 FYNNEI. V was clipped by 7 bases and J by 8 bases; unmatched bases: 26. This CDR3 contains 19 residues.

This clonotype was detected only a few times. The chain carries TRBV6-5 and TRBJ1-2; no firm D call. This CDR3 has 13 residues. The V end was cut by 6 bases, the J end by 4 bases, with 12 bases between. Germline V CDR1 and CDR2: MNHEY, SVGAGI. The CDR3 DNA is TGTGCCAGCAGCACCTTACCAATCTATGGCTACACCTTC. This codes for CASSTLPIYGYTF.

The sample holds a few counts of this clonotype. The J gene is TRBJ2-4, the V gene TRBV12-3 or TRBV12-4, with a weak D call TRBD2 (7 bases). V gave up 2 bases and J gave up 3 bases, with 11 bases separating them. The CDR3 contains 15 residues. The CDR3 region is CASSLRGGSKNIQYF. In DNA, the CDR3 is TGTGCCAGCAGTTTAAGGGGGGGTAGCAAAAACATTCAGTACTTC.